These 27 T cell receptor beta chains were all obtained from the same sample, sequenced in a study of T-cell reconstitution after alpha-beta-depleted transplantation in children. This sample's TCRbeta library carried unique molecular identifier barcodes. TCRdb processed the PCR reads anew with MiXCR; each CDR3 protein has one entry. Found here are about 290,000 distinct CDR3 sequences, around a tenth of them singletons; the top ten hold 7.5%. Sequences were derived from PBMCs, sampled before TCRalphabeta/CD19-depleted stem cell transplant. The receptors were sampled from a boy younger than two with acute myeloid leukemia, due to receive a stem cell transplant.

At least ten counts were recorded for this clonotype. The chain recombines TRBV9 with TRBJ2-1; no definite D call. Per the germline V gene, CDR1 is SGDLS and CDR2 is YYNGEE. This CDR3 contains 12 residues. V was shortened by 3 bases and J by 3 bases, with 4 bases between the two germline ends. DNA for the CDR3: TGTGCCAGCAGCGGGAGCTACAATGAGCAGTTCTTC. Its translation: CASSGSYNEQFF.

With regard to this clonotype: A read error may explain this, as a much larger clone is one base away. The rearrangement links TRBV28 to TRBJ2-5; TRBD1 matches at 11 bases. The germline CDR1 and CDR2 sequences are MDHEN and SYDVKM. This CDR3 is 16 amino acids long. The CDR3 DNA sequence: TGTGCCAGCAGTTTATGGGACAGGGGGCTCGTTGAGACCCGGTACTTC. It encodes CASSLWDRGLVETRYF.

The chain is built from TRBV12-5 and TRBJ2-7; maybe TRBD1 (5 bases). This CDR3 comprises 13 residues. The V end lost 6 bases, the J end lost 1 base, and 10 bases lay between the germline ends. Germline CDR1 LGHNT, CDR2 FRNRAP. CDR3 protein: CASGPGISYEQYF. The CDR3 bases are TGTGCTAGTGGACCAGGGATATCCTACGAGCAGTACTTC.

Many counts were recorded for this clonotype. The chain has TRBV28 and TRBJ2-7, with a possible D match to TRBD2 (6 bases). Looked up from germline, CDR1 is MDHEN and CDR2 is SYDVKM. The CDR3 sequence is 11 residues long. Trimming took 11 bases from V and 1 from J, leaving 9 bases between them. This CDR3 reads CAAGMSYEQYF. CDR3 nucleotide sequence: TGTGCCGCGGGAATGTCCTACGAGCAGTACTTC.

This clonotype was observed many times. The V and J genes are TRBV28 and TRBJ2-5, with D possibly being TRBD1 (6 bases). CDR1 is MDHEN and CDR2 is SYDVKM in the germline V gene. This CDR3 contains 14 residues. Trimming shortened V by 5 bases and J by 3 bases, and 13 bases separated the two germline ends. CDR3 in DNA: TGTGCCAGCAGTCCAGGGGCAGGCGAAGAGACCCAGTACTTC. It translates to CASSPGAGEETQYF.

To note about this clonotype: This sequence may be a read error, since a much larger clone differs from it by one base. This sequence joins TRBV5-1 and TRBJ2-7; D unclear. Deletions cut 0 bases from V and 0 bases from J, with 10 bases between. The length of the CDR3 is 15 residues. Germline V gene sequence: CDR1 SGHRS, CDR2 YFSETQ. The DNA of the CDR3 is TGCGCCAGCAGCTTGGGAAGGGCCCACTCCTACGAGCAGTACTTC. Its translation is CASSLGRAHSYEQYF.

This clonotype was counted between two and nine times. This chain uses TRBV28 with TRBJ1-6; the match to TRBD1 covers 8 bases. The germline gives CDR1 MDHEN, CDR2 SYDVKM. The V and J ends lost 2 bases and 9 bases, in that order; junction bases with no gene match: 18. This CDR3 contains 19 residues. CDR3 DNA sequence: TGTGCCAGCAGTTTACAACAGGGGGGATTTTATACCCCGATTTCACCCCTCCACTTT. Protein product: CASSLQQGGFYTPISPLHF.

In this sample, this clonotype turned up many times. The chain recombines TRBV6-1 with TRBJ2-5; D possibly corresponds to TRBD1 (5 bases). V lost 3 bases and J 5 bases, leaving 16 bases between the germline ends. The CDR3 contains 15 residues. Looked up from germline, CDR1 is MNHNS and CDR2 is SASEGT. The CDR3 loop reads CASSEGPGARETQYF. The DNA for the CDR3 is TGTGCCAGCAGTGAGGGCCCTGGGGCTCGGGAGACCCAGTACTTC.

This clonotype has a count of ten or more. V is TRBV12-5 and J is TRBJ2-2; unclear D gene. Germline loops: CDR1 LGHNT, CDR2 FRNRAP. With 5 bases removed from V and 4 bases from J, the gap between germline ends came to 8 bases. This CDR3 comprises 13 residues. The CDR3 sequence is CASGNGLTGELFF. The CDR3 coding sequence is TGTGCTAGTGGTAACGGTCTCACCGGGGAGCTGTTTTTT.

This clonotype showed up just a few times. This chain connects TRBV7-2 to TRBJ2-7; perhaps TRBD1 as D (5 bases). Germline-derived CDR1 and CDR2 are SGHTA and FQGNSA. The CDR3 totals 17 residues. V shed 5 bases and J shed 3 bases, with 23 bases lying between them. The CDR3 sequence is CASSTPKDSASHYEQYF. The CDR3 nucleotides read TGTGCCAGCAGCACCCCTAAAGACAGTGCCTCACACTACGAGCAGTACTTC.

The chain joins TRBV6-1 to TRBJ1-3; D is ambiguous. Per germline, CDR1 MNHNS and CDR2 SASEGT. The CDR3 is 13 residues long. V was shortened by 7 bases and J by 2 bases, with 9 bases between the two germline ends. Here the CDR3 DNA reads TGTGCCAGCACCAAGCCCCCTGGAAACACCATATATTTT. Translating it yields CASTKPPGNTIYF.

This clonotype was observed at least ten times. This sequence joins TRBV7-9 and TRBJ1-1, with a weak D call TRBD1 (5 bases). Looked up from germline, CDR1 is SEHNR and CDR2 is FQNEAQ (reference sequence). The V and J ends lost 1 base and 1 base respectively, with 7 bases between them. CDR3 length: 14 amino acids. The DNA of the CDR3 is TGTGCCAGCAGCTTAGAAGGGACGAACACTGAAGCTTTCTTT. Translation: CASSLEGTNTEAFF. Full variable domain (rest looked up from reference TRBV7-9 and TRBJ1-1): DTGVSQNPRHKITKRGQNVTFRCDPISEHNRLYWYRQTLGQGPEFLTYFQNEAQLEKSRLLSDRFSAERPKGSFSTLEIQRTEQGDSAMYLCASSLEGTNTEAFFGQGTRLTVV.

This clonotype was counted many times. J is TRBJ2-5 and V is TRBV12-3 or TRBV12-4, with TRBD1 matching 9 bases. Losses at the gene ends were 5 bases for V and 5 bases for J; bases not matched to a gene: 12. The CDR3 covers 16 residues. The CDR3 DNA reads as TGTGCCAGCAGTAGTAGCTCGACAGGGGGACAGGAGACCCAGTACTTC. The encoded protein is CASSSSSTGGQETQYF.

The CDR3 reads CASSDSYSYNEQFF. CDR3 nucleotides: TGTGCCAGCAGTGACAGCTACTCCTACAATGAGCAGTTCTTC. V is TRBV2 and J is TRBJ2-1; D remains ambiguous. Trimming cost V 3 bases and J 0 bases, with 6 bases left between them. The germline gives CDR1 SNHLY, CDR2 FYNNEI. The CDR3 length is 14 residues.

This clonotype was counted a few times. The V gene is TRBV5-1, the J gene TRBJ2-7, with 7 bases identical to TRBD1. CDR1 is SGHRS, CDR2 YFSETQ, per germline. Trimming at V came to 5 bases and at J to 1 base, leaving 12 bases not matched to a gene. The length of the CDR3 is 16 residues. The CDR3 DNA reads as TGCGCCAGCAGGTATACAGGGGCGTCACCTTCCTACGAGCAGTACTTC. This gives the protein CASRYTGASPSYEQYF.

This clonotype was seen many times. J is TRBJ1-2 and V is TRBV29-1; D not certain. Trimming left V 0 bases short and J 4 bases short, with 12 bases between. CDR3 size: 14 residues. Germline V gives CDR1 SQVTM, CDR2 ANQGSEA. This CDR3 is CSVEDPQASYGYTF. CDR3 nucleotide sequence: TGCAGCGTTGAAGATCCGCAGGCTAGCTATGGCTACACCTTC. The full variable domain, with the rest looked up from reference TRBV29-1 and TRBJ1-2, is SAVISQKPSRDICQRGTSLTIQCQVDSQVTMMFWYRQQPGQSLTLIATANQGSEATYESGFVIDKFPISRPNLTFSTLTVSNMSPEDSSIYLCSVEDPQASYGYTFGSGTRLTVV.

This clonotype was detected many times. CDR3 region: CASSQRQGPYEQYF. The CDR3, as DNA: TGCGCCAGCAGCCAAAGACAGGGGCCCTACGAGCAGTACTTC. The chain employs TRBV5-1 and TRBJ2-7, with 8 bases identical to TRBD1. The germline V gene encodes CDR1 SGHRS and CDR2 YFSETQ. The CDR3 covers 14 residues. Trimming at V came to 4 bases and at J to 2 bases, leaving 5 bases not matched to a gene. The complete variable domain, with remaining parts taken from reference TRBV5-1 and TRBJ2-7, reads KAGVTQTPRYLIKTRGQQVTLSCSPISGHRSVSWYQQTPGQGLQFLFEYFSETQRNKGNFPGRFSGRQFSNSRSEMNVSTLELGDSALYLCASSQRQGPYEQYFGPGTRLTVT.

This clonotype came up many times. The rearrangement joins TRBV28 to TRBJ1-5, with TRBD1 matching 7 bases. J lost 2 bases, V lost 5 bases, and 6 bases had no gene match. The germline gives CDR1 MDHEN, CDR2 SYDVKM. The CDR3 length is 15 residues. CDR3 region: CASSPRGGGNQPQHF. The DNA of the CDR3 is TGTGCCAGCAGTCCCAGGGGGGGTGGCAATCAGCCCCAGCATTTT.

This clonotype was recorded a few times. The genes are TRBV20-1 and TRBJ2-3, with no clear D. The CDR3 consists of 11 residues. CDR1 is DFQATT and CDR2 is SNEGSKA in the germline V gene (reference sequence). V lost 3 bases to trimming and J lost 4 bases, with 5 bases between them. CDR3 DNA sequence: TGCAGTGCTAGTCTCGCAGATACGCAGTATTTT. As protein: CSASLADTQYF.

This clonotype was observed many times. The chain combines TRBV28 with TRBJ2-5, with 8 bases that match TRBD1. Germline-derived CDR1 and CDR2 are MDHEN and SYDVKM. There are 17 residues in the CDR3. With 6 bases clipped from V and 1 base from J, the junction kept 13 bases outside the gene matches. The chain's CDR3 is CASRGPRDRISQETQYF. The CDR3 DNA is TGTGCCAGCAGAGGACCTAGGGACAGGATTTCCCAAGAGACCCAGTACTTC.

This rearrangement joins TRBV18 to TRBJ1-5; tentative D call: TRBD1 (6 bases). Trimming took 3 bases from V and 3 from J, leaving 12 bases between them. CDR3 length: 15 residues. The germline V gene encodes CDR1 KGHSH and CDR2 LQKENI. The CDR3 loop reads CASSPPNRVNQPQHF. CDR3 nucleotide sequence: TGTGCCAGCTCACCCCCTAACAGGGTCAATCAGCCCCAGCATTTT. The full variable domain, in which reference TRBV18 and TRBJ1-5 provide the parts outside the CDR3, is NAGVMQNPRHLVRRRGQEARLRCSPMKGHSHVYWYRQLPEEGLKFMVYLQKENIIDESGMPKERFSAEFPKEGPSILRIQQVVRGDSAAYFCASSPPNRVNQPQHFGDGTRLSIL.

This chain connects TRBV6-5 to TRBJ2-7, with TRBD1 matching 9 bases. The ends lost 2 bases at V and 2 bases at J; junction bases unmatched: 4. The germline V gene encodes CDR1 MNHEY and CDR2 SVGAGI. The CDR3 covers 15 residues. CDR3 residues: CASSYRDREAYEQYF. CDR3 bases: TGTGCCAGCAGTTACAGGGACAGGGAGGCCTACGAGCAGTACTTC.

This sequence joins TRBV11-2 and TRBJ2-1; 10 nucleotides line up with TRBD2. The CDR3 has 16 residues. Germline V CDR1 and CDR2: SGHAT, FQNNGV. Unmatched junction bases numbered 10, after V lost 2 bases and J lost 9 bases. The CDR3 sequence: CASSLRPSGSPPEQFF. CDR3 DNA: TGTGCCAGCAGCTTAAGGCCTAGCGGGAGCCCTCCTGAGCAGTTCTTC.

This clonotype was seen many times. The chain is built from TRBV29-1 and TRBJ1-1; D uncertain. This CDR3 is 16 amino acids long. Trimming removed 4 bases at V and 4 bases at J, with 22 bases between. The germline CDR1 and CDR2 sequences are SQVTM and ANQGSEA. In DNA, the CDR3 is TGCAGCGTTGCCAGTGGAGGAAACCCAGGACTCACTGAAGCTTTCTTT. Its translation: CSVASGGNPGLTEAFF.

This clonotype was seen repeatedly, ten times or more. The chain uses TRBV6-4 and TRBJ2-3, with 8 bases matching TRBD1. The length of the CDR3 is 14 residues. Looked up from germline, CDR1 is MRHNA and CDR2 is SNTAGT. V was pared by 2 bases and J by 4 bases, with 2 bases of the junction left unmatched. The CDR3 DNA reads as TGTGCCAGCAGTGACGGGACAGGTGCAGATACGCAGTATTTT. Translated: CASSDGTGADTQYF.

This clonotype was counted many times. The chain employs TRBV10-3 and TRBJ2-2; 7 bases line up with TRBD1. Trimming cost V 6 bases and J 10 bases; bases outside gene matches: 5. Germline CDR1 is ENHRY and CDR2 is SYGVKD. The CDR3 is 12 amino acids. CDR3 protein: CAIRPQGKELFF. The CDR3 DNA is TGTGCCATCAGACCACAGGGGAAGGAGCTGTTTTTT.

This clonotype was picked up a small number of times. The gene calls are TRBV24-1 and TRBJ1-5; D not resolved. Germline V gives CDR1 KGHDR, CDR2 SFDVKD. The length of the CDR3 is 16 residues. Trimming shortened V by 8 bases and J by 0 bases, and 16 bases separated the two germline ends. Here the CDR3 DNA reads TGTGCCACCACCAAGAGTACGGCCTATAGCAATCAGCCCCAGCATTTT. Protein sequence: CATTKSTAYSNQPQHF.